This paragraph covers one T cell receptor (beta chain) sequence. Antigen unknown. This entry belongs to a study of blood T cells in healthy people across ages. Broader study findings: Donor CMV infection status was unknown, possibly confounding age-related changes in expanded clonotypes.

Then a second PCR, running roughly 7 to 11 cycles, was carried out with a sample-barcoded 5' primer and a J-beta primer mix. Any given sample supplied a minimum of 3 million CDR3-containing paired-end reads. TCRdb itself ran the 5' RACE reads through MiXCR, one entry per CDR3 protein. In the table there are approximately 690,000 distinct CDR3 sequences, 58% of which are singletons. Donation came from healthy Caucasian individuals in Russia who were aged roughly 6 to 95. Material: blood. This clonotype originated in a man aged 55 to 70 in good health.

The CDR3 nucleotides read TGCAGTGCCGGTCTAAACGCTGAAGCTTTCTTT. Translated, it gives CSAGLNAEAFF. The V gene is TRBV20-1, the J gene TRBJ1-1; unclear D gene. There are 11 residues in the CDR3. V was cut by 6 bases and J by 6 bases, with 11 bases left in between. Per germline, CDR1 DFQATT and CDR2 SNEGSKA (reference sequence).